These 3 T cell receptor beta chains originate from one sample sequenced in a study of human T cells and chemical hapten exposure. MiXCR, applied by TCRdb to the RACE reads, yields one record per CDR3 protein. The table shows some 360,000 distinct CDR3 sequences, with 5% to 6.5% occurring only once. Time point meaning: pre-sensitization, week 0. Treatment defined: therapeutic diphenylcyclopropenone sensitization with weekly scalp DPC. Sample: whole blood, taken in connection with sensitization to the hapten diphenylcyclopropenone (DPC). These receptors originate from a woman in her forties or fifties with alopecia areata. Some clones in this sample may be carry-over from other donors' samples.

This clonotype came up a few times. The genes are TRBV6-1 and TRBJ1-2; possibly TRBD1 for D (5 bases). V shed 6 bases and J shed 8 bases, with 13 bases lying between them. Germline assignment: CDR1 MNHNS and CDR2 SASEGT. The CDR3 sequence is 12 residues long. The DNA for the CDR3 is TGTGCCAGCAGCGCTGGACAAGGGGGCTACACCTTC. Translation gives CASSAGQGGYTF.

This clonotype was recorded many times. V is TRBV10-3 and J is TRBJ2-5; D uncertain. Germline CDR1 is ENHRY and CDR2 is SYGVKD. Trimming pared 0 bases from V and 0 bases from J, leaving 8 bases between. This CDR3 has 15 amino acids. For the CDR3, the DNA is TGTGCCATCAGTGAGTCCGCAAAGTACCAAGAGACCCAGTACTTC. Amino acids: CAISESAKYQETQYF.

The table lists this clonotype with many counts. The chain couples TRBV7-9 to TRBJ1-6; TRBD1 agrees at 7 bases. Per the germline V gene, CDR1 is SEHNR and CDR2 is FQNEAQ (reference sequence). The V and J ends lost 3 bases and 6 bases, in that order; junction bases with no gene match: 5. The CDR3 runs to 15 residues. The CDR3 sequence is CASSFGTAPNSPLHF. CDR3 DNA sequence: TGTGCCAGCAGCTTCGGGACAGCTCCTAATTCACCCCTCCACTTT.